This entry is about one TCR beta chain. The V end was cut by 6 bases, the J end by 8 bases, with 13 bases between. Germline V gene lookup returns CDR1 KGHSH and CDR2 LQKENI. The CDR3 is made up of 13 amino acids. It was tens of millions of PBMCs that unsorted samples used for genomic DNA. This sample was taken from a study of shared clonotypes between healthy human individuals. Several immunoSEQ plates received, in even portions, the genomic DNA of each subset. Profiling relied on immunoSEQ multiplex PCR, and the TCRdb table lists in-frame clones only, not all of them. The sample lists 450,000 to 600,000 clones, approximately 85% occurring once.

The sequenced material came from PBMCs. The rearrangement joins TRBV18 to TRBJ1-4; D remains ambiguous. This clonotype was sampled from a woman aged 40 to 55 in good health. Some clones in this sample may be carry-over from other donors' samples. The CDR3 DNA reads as TGTGCCAGCTCGTCGGTTGCTCCCGAAAAACTGTTTTTT. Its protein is CASSSVAPEKLFF. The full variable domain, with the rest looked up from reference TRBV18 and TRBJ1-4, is NAGVMQNPRHLVRRRGQEARLRCSPMKGHSHVYWYRQLPEEGLKFMVYLQKENIIDESGMPKERFSAEFPKEGPSILRIQQVVRGDSAAYFCASSSVAPEKLFFGSGTQLSVL.